This T cell receptor (beta chain) was profiled in a study of T cell repertoires in cytomegalovirus infection. About the study: Alongside well-studied HLA-B-restricted CMV epitopes, recently identified HLA-C-restricted CMV epitopes were also used. Public TCR beta signatures provided an indication of both CMV infection and a matching HLA type.

A single record per CDR3 protein comes from TCRdb applying MiXCR to the reads. The sample contains 700,000 to 850,000 distinct CDR3 sequences, roughly 33% of which appear only once. Findings and limits, study-wide: HLA-C-restricted CMV-specific TCR beta clonotypes prevailed in the ex vivo response.

On this clonotype itself: Its specificity is unknown.

This material consisted of cultured CD8+ T cells from PBMCs, taken from culture after CMV antigen stimulation. This receptor was identified in a human donor in good health (CMV status not recorded). Some clones in this sample may be carry-over from other donors' samples.

DNA for the CDR3: TGCAGCGTCCTCGGGGGGGACAGGGGGGCGGGTACGCAGTATTTT. It encodes CSVLGGDRGAGTQYF. The genes are TRBV29-1 and TRBJ2-3, with 11 bases identical to TRBD1. The CDR3 length is 15 residues. The ends lost 6 bases at V and 8 bases at J; junction bases unmatched: 13. Germline-derived CDR1 and CDR2 are SQVTM and ANQGSEA.